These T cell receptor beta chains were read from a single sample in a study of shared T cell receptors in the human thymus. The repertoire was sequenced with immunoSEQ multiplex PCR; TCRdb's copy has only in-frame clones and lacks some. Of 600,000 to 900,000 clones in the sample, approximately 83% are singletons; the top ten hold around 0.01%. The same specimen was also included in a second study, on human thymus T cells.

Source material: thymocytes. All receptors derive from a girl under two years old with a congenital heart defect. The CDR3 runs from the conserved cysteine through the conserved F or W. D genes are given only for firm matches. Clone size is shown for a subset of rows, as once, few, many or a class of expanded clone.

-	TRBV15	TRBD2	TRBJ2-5	CATSIDSGGAQETQYF	TGTGCCACCAGCATCGATAGCGGGGGGGCCCAAGAGACCCAGTACTTC
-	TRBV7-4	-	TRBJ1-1	CASSSWRGTEAFF	TGTGCCAGCAGCAGTTGGAGGGGCACTGAAGCTTTCTTT
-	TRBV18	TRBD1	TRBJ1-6	CASSPPKDRGSPLHF	TGTGCCAGCTCACCACCGAAGGACAGGGGTTCGCCCCTCCACTTT
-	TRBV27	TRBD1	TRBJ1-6	CASSTDRGHNSPLHF	TGTGCCAGCAGTACGGACAGGGGCCATAATTCACCCCTCCACTTT
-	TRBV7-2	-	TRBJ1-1	CASSLAGVRDTEAFF	TGTGCCAGCAGCTTAGCAGGGGTAAGGGACACTGAAGCTTTCTTT
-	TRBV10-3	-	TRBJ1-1	CAIMAPPNRRRTEAFF	TGTGCCATCATGGCCCCTCCTAACAGGAGACGCACTGAAGCTTTCTTT
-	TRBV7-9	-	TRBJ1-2	CASSLASDRKGINGYTF	TGTGCCAGCAGCTTAGCCTCTGACAGGAAGGGGATTAATGGCTACACCTTC
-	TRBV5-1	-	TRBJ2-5	CASSLAGGRETQYF	TGCGCCAGCAGCTTGGCCGGGGGAAGGGAGACCCAGTACTTC
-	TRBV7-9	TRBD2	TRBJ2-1	CASSLRRGDNEQFF	TGTGCCAGCAGCTTACGGCGGGGGGACAATGAGCAGTTCTTC
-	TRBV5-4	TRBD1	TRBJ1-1	CASSPRDRGHTEAFF	TGTGCCAGCAGCCCTCGGGACAGGGGCCACACTGAAGCTTTCTTT
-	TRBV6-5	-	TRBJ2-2	CASQDKWVTGELFF	TGTGCCAGCCAAGACAAGTGGGTCACCGGGGAGCTGTTTTTT
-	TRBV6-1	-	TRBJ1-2	CASSSDSNYGYTF	TGTGCCAGCAGTAGTGACAGTAACTATGGCTACACCTTC
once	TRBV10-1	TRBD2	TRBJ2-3	CASSDFLAEDTQYF	TGCGCCAGCAGTGATTTTCTAGCGGAAGATACGCAGTATTTT
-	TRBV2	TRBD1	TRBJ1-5	CASSDLGDRGIQPQHF	TGTGCCAGCAGTGATTTAGGGGACAGGGGGATTCAGCCCCAGCATTTT
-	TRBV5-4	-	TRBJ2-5	CASTGGGDAETQYF	TGTGCCAGCACTGGAGGTGGGGATGCGGAGACCCAGTACTTC
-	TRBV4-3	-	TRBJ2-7	CASSLTTGYSYEQYF	TGCGCCAGCAGCCTCACGACAGGATACTCCTACGAGCAGTACTTC
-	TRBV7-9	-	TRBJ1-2	CASTHMGGSYGYTF	TGTGCCAGCACCCATATGGGGGGGAGCTATGGCTACACCTTC
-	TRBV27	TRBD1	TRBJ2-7	CASSLLHGTGYEQYF	TGTGCCAGCAGTCTTTTACACGGGACAGGCTACGAGCAGTACTTC
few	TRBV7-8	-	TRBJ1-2	CASSPRGGGEAF	TGTGCCAGCAGCCCTAGAGGCGGGGGAGAAGCCTTC
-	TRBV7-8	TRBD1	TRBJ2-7	CASSLPGTGVIYEQYF	TGTGCCAGCAGCTTACCCGGGACAGGGGTCATCTACGAGCAGTACTTC
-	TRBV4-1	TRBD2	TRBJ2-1	CASSQGGGGVTWECNEQFF	TGCGCCAGCAGCCAAGGAGGCGGGGGGGTAACATGGGAGTGCAATGAGCAGTTCTTC
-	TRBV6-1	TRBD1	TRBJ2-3	CASSDPTGIGATDTQYF	TGTGCCAGCAGTGATCCGACAGGGATTGGGGCCACAGATACGCAGTATTTT
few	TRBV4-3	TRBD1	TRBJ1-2	CASSQYGQEGQGINYGYTF	TGCGCCAGCAGCCAATATGGCCAAGAGGGACAGGGAATAAACTATGGCTACACCTTC
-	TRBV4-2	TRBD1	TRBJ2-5	CASSAQTQDRGLETQYF	TGTGCCAGCAGCGCCCAGACTCAGGACAGGGGGCTGGAGACCCAGTACTTC